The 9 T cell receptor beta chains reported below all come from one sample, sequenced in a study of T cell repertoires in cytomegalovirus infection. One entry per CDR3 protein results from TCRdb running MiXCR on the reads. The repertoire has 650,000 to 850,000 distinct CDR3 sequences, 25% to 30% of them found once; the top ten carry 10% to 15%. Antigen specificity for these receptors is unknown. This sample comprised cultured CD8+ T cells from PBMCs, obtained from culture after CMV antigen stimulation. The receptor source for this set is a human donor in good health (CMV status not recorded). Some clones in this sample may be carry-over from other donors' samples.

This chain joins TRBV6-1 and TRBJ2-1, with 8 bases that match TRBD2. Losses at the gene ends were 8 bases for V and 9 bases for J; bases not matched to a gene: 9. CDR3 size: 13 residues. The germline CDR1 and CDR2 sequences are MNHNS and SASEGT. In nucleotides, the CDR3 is TGTGCCAGCCTCGGGACTAGTATCTCTGAGCAGTTCTTC. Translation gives CASLGTSISEQFF.

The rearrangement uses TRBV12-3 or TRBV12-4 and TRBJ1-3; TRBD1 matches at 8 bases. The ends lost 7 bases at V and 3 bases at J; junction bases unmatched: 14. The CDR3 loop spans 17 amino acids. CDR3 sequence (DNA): TGTGCCAGCACCGCTAGCCGGGCAGGGGGCTATGGAAACACCATATATTTT. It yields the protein CASTASRAGGYGNTIYF.

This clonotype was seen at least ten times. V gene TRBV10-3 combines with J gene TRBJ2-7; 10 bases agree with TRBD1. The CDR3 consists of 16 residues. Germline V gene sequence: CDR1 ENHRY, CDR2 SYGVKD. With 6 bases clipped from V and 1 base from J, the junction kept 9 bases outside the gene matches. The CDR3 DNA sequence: TGTGCCATCAGCCACGGACAGGGGGTGGGGTCCTACGAGCAGTACGTC. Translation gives CAISHGQGVGSYEQYV.

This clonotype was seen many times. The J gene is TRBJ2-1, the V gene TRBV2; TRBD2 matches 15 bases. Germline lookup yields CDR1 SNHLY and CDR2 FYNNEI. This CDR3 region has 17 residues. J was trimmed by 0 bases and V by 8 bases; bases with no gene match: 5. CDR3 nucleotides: TGTGCCAGCCCGCCGGGACTAGCGGGAGGCTCCTACAATGAGCAGTTCTTC. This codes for CASPPGLAGGSYNEQFF. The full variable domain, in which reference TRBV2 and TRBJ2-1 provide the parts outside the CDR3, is EPEVTQTPSHQVTQMGQEVILRCVPISNHLYFYWYRQILGQKVEFLVSFYNNEISEKSEIFDDQFSVERPDGSNFTLKIRSTKLEDSAMYFCASPPGLAGGSYNEQFFGPGTRLTVL.

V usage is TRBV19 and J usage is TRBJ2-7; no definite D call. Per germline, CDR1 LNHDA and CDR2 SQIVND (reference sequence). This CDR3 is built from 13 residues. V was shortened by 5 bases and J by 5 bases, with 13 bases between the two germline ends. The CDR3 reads CASSPSLGNEQYF. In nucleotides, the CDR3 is TGTGCCAGTAGTCCCTCCTTAGGAAACGAGCAGTACTTC.

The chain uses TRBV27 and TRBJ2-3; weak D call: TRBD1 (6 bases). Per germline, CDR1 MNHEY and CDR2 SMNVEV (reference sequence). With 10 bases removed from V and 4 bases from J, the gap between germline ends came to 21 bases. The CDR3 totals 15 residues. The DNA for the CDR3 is TGTGCCACCGGGGAAGGGGGTAGAGTACCAGATACGCAGTATTTT. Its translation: CATGEGGRVPDTQYF.

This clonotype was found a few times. The CDR3 is CAISESDGITDTQYF. CDR3 DNA: TGTGCCATCAGTGAGTCCGACGGAATCACAGATACGCAGTATTTT. The genes are TRBV10-3 and TRBJ2-3; no clear D. The V and J ends lost 0 bases and 2 bases respectively, with 9 bases between them. Per germline, CDR1 ENHRY and CDR2 SYGVKD. The CDR3 has 15 residues.

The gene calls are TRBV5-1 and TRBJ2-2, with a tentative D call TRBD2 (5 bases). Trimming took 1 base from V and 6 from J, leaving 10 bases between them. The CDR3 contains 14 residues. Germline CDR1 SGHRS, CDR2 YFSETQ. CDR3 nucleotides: TGCGCCAGCAGCTTGCGGGAAGTCCCCGGGGAGCTGTTTTTT. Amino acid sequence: CASSLREVPGELFF.

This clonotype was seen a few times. The CDR3 is CASRSGQGWGEKLFF. In DNA form, the CDR3 reads TGTGCCAGCAGAAGTGGACAGGGGTGGGGGGAAAAACTGTTTTTT. This chain connects TRBV27 to TRBJ1-4, with TRBD1 matching over 9 bases. Trimming at V came to 6 bases and at J to 8 bases, leaving 10 bases not matched to a gene. The CDR3 consists of 15 residues. CDR1 and CDR2 (germline): MNHEY, SMNVEV (reference sequence).